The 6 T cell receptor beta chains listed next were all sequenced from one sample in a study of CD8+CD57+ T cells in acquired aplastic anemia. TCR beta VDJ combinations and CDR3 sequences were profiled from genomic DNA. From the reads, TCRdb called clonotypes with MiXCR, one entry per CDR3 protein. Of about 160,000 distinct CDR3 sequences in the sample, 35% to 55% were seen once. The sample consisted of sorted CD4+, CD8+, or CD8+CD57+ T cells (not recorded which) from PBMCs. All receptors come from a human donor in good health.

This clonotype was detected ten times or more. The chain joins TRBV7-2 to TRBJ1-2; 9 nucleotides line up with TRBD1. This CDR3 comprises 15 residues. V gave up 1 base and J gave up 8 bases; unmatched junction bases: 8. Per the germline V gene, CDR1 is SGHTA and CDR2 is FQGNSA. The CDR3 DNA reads TGTGCCAGCAGCTTAGTATCCGGGACAGGGCAAGGCTACACCTTC. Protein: CASSLVSGTGQGYTF.

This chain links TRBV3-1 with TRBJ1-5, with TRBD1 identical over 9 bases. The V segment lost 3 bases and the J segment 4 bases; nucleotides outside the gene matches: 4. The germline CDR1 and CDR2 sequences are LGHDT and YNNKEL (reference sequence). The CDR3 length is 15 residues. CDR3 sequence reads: CASSQRTGANQPQHF. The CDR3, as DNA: TGTGCCAGCAGCCAGAGGACAGGGGCTAATCAGCCCCAGCATTTT.

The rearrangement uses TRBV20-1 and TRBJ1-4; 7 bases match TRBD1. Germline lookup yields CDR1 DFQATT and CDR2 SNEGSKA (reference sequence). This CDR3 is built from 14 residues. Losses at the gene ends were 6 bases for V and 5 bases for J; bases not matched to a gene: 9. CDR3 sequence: CSANWGTENEKLFF. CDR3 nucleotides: TGCAGTGCGAATTGGGGGACAGAGAATGAAAAACTGTTTTTT.

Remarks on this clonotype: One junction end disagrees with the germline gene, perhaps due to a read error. The CDR3 region has the DNA TGTGCCAGCAGTGATGTCGTAGGGGTTAGCTATAGTTCACCCCTCCACTTT. As protein: CASSDVVGVSYSSPLHF. The rearrangement uses TRBV25-1 and TRBJ1-6; tentatively, D is TRBD1 (5 bases). The CDR3 spans 17 residues. CDR1 and CDR2 (germline): MGHDK, SYGVNS.

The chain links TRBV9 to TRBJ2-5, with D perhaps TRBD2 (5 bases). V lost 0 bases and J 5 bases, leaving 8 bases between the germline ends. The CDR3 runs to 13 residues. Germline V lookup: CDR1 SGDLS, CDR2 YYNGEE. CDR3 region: CASSVGERETQYF. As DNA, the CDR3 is TGTGCCAGCAGCGTAGGGGAGCGGGAGACCCAGTACTTC.

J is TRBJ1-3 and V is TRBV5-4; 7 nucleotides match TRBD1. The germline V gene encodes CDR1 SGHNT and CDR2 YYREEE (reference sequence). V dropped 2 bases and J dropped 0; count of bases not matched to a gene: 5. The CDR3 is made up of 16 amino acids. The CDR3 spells CASSFQTGSSGNTIYF. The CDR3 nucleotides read TGTGCCAGCAGCTTCCAGACAGGGAGCTCTGGAAACACCATATATTTT.